The next 16 T cell receptor beta chains were all read from a single sample in a study of T cells after yellow fever vaccination. TCRdb processed the 5' RACE reads anew with MiXCR; each CDR3 protein has one entry. The table shows almost 600,000 distinct CDR3 sequences, with roughly 12% occurring only once. The source was PBMCs, collected on the day of the yellow fever booster vaccination. These receptors were taken from a man aged 25 to 45 who received the YFV17D yellow fever vaccine.

This clonotype was observed a few times. The chain employs TRBV23-1 and TRBJ2-1; D possibly uses TRBD1 or TRBD2 (7 bases each). TRBV23-1 is recorded as an ORF, its role being uncertain. Trimming removed 3 bases from V and 0 bases from J, with 21 bases in between. The CDR3 has 19 amino acids. The CDR3 is CASSHAGRGPISSYNEQFF. CDR3 coding DNA: TGCGCCAGCAGTCATGCGGGGAGGGGGCCGATCAGCTCCTACAATGAGCAGTTCTTC.

This clonotype was seen more than once but under ten times. V usage is TRBV12-3 or TRBV12-4 and J usage is TRBJ1-2, with D unclear. The ends were cut back, 6 bases at V and 10 bases at J, with 12 bases in the middle. The CDR3 is 11 residues long. CDR3 in amino acids: CASSATVVYTF. CDR3 nucleotides: TGTGCCAGCAGCGCTACAGTCGTCTACACCTTC.

This chain links TRBV27 with TRBJ2-1, with TRBD1 identical over 9 bases. Germline CDR1 and CDR2: MNHEY and SMNVEV (reference sequence). The V and J ends lost 3 bases and 9 bases, in that order; junction bases with no gene match: 9. CDR3 length: 15 amino acids. The CDR3 bases are TGTGCCAGCAGTTTTCCGGGACAGGGCTTGAGTGAGCAGTTCTTC. Protein: CASSFPGQGLSEQFF.

The chain has TRBV7-9 and TRBJ2-5, with D perhaps matching TRBD1 or TRBD2 (5 bases each). This CDR3 contains 15 residues. The V end lost 3 bases, the J end lost 5 bases, and 16 bases lay between the germline ends. Germline V gene sequence: CDR1 SEHNR, CDR2 FQNEAQ (reference sequence). CDR3 DNA: TGTGCCAGCAGCTTCCGGGGCTATGAAGGGGAGACCCAGTACTTC. It specifies CASSFRGYEGETQYF.

This clonotype was counted between two and nine times. The V call is TRBV20-1, the J call TRBJ2-7; a possible D gene is TRBD2 (5 bases). V lost 3 bases to trimming and J lost 2 bases, with 17 bases between them. CDR1 DFQATT and CDR2 SNEGSKA come from the germline V gene (reference sequence). The CDR3 has 15 residues. CDR3 sequence: CSASRHVRDPYEQYF. CDR3 DNA sequence: TGCAGTGCTAGTCGCCACGTGAGGGATCCCTACGAGCAGTACTTC.

This clonotype was seen a few times. The J gene is TRBJ2-1, the V gene TRBV7-6, with D hard to call. V lost 4 bases to trimming and J lost 9 bases, with 10 bases between them. CDR1 is SGHVS, CDR2 FNYEAQ, per germline. The CDR3 loop spans 12 amino acids. The CDR3 loop reads CASSSSASEQFF. CDR3 nucleotides: TGTGCCAGCAGCTCCTCGGCGTCTGAGCAGTTCTTC.

The gene calls are TRBV20-1 and TRBJ2-5, with 10 bases aligning to TRBD2. V lost 3 bases to trimming and J lost 5 bases; unmatched junction nucleotides: 9. CDR1 and CDR2 from the germline V gene are DFQATT and SNEGSKA (reference sequence). The length of the CDR3 is 15 residues. CDR3 bases: TGCAGTGCTAGCCTAGCGGGAGATTGGAGGGAGACCCAGTACTTC. Translated, it gives CSASLAGDWRETQYF.

This clonotype was picked up a small number of times. The rearrangement joins TRBV20-1 to TRBJ2-1; TRBD2 is a possible D gene (6 bases). V was trimmed by 6 bases and J by 7 bases, leaving 10 bases between them. The V gene's germline CDR1 is DFQATT and CDR2 SNEGSKA (reference sequence). This CDR3 has 11 amino acids. DNA for the CDR3: TGCAGTGCCACCGGAGGGAATGAGCAGTTCTTC. Translating it yields CSATGGNEQFF.

This clonotype showed up just a few times. The chain recombines TRBV20-1 with TRBJ1-6; D call uncertain. Germline assignment: CDR1 DFQATT and CDR2 SNEGSKA (reference sequence). CDR3 size: 14 residues. The ends were cut back, 1 base at V and 7 bases at J, with 11 bases in the middle. In DNA form, the CDR3 reads TGCAGTGCTAGAGCCCCAGGAACCAATTCACCCCTCCACTTT. Translation: CSARAPGTNSPLHF.

This clonotype was detected only a few times. The chain combines TRBV9 with TRBJ2-3; TRBD2 agrees at 11 bases. J gave up 4 bases and V 4 bases, and 5 bases lay outside the gene matches. Germline V gene data show CDR1 as SGDLS and CDR2 as YYNGEE. CDR3 length: 15 residues. The CDR3: CASSQLAGVSDTQYF. The CDR3, as DNA: TGTGCCAGCAGCCAACTAGCGGGAGTCTCAGATACGCAGTATTTT.

The table lists this clonotype with a few counts. The J gene is TRBJ2-1, the V gene TRBV12-3 or TRBV12-4; possibly TRBD1 or TRBD2 for D (5 bases each). V lost 3 bases and J 9 bases, leaving 9 bases between the germline ends. CDR3 length: 12 amino acids. This chain's CDR3 is CASSFMRGEQFF. CDR3 in DNA: TGTGCCAGCAGTTTTATGAGGGGTGAGCAGTTCTTC.

The chain employs TRBV7-8 and TRBJ2-5; TRBD1 matches at 7 bases. The CDR3 extends over 14 amino acids. From germline, CDR1 is SGHVS and CDR2 FQNEAQ. V was clipped by 5 bases and J by 0 bases; unmatched bases: 3. The chain's CDR3 is CASSLGTDQETQYF. For the CDR3, the DNA is TGTGCCAGCAGCCTAGGGACAGACCAAGAGACCCAGTACTTC.

The chain carries TRBV5-1 and TRBJ2-7; TRBD1 matches at 8 bases. V shed 0 bases, J shed 7 bases, and the junction held 6 bases outside the gene matches. The CDR3 length is 14 residues. Germline CDR1 reads SGHRS; CDR2 reads YFSETQ. The CDR3 sequence: CASSLGTGREEQYF. The CDR3 region has the DNA TGCGCCAGCAGCTTGGGGACAGGGCGGGAAGAGCAGTACTTC.

The rearrangement links TRBV29-1 to TRBJ2-7; 9 bases align to TRBD2. CDR3 length: 17 amino acids. The junction had 17 bases not matched to a gene; V was cut back by 6 bases and J by 2 bases. Germline CDR1 is SQVTM and CDR2 is ANQGSEA. This chain's CDR3 is CSVGGIASGIQTYEQYF. The CDR3 region has the DNA TGCAGCGTGGGGGGGATTGCTAGCGGGATTCAAACCTACGAGCAGTACTTC.

This CDR3 reads CASSVGSASNEQFF. The CDR3 region has the DNA TGTGCCAGCAGCGTAGGGTCGGCTTCCAATGAGCAGTTCTTC. The chain joins TRBV9 to TRBJ2-1; D gene ambiguous. The V end was cut by 0 bases, the J end by 6 bases, with 10 bases between. Germline values: CDR1 SGDLS, CDR2 YYNGEE. The CDR3 sequence is 14 residues long. Together with reference TRBV9 and TRBJ2-1, the CDR3 gives the full variable domain: DSGVTQTPKHLITATGQRVTLRCSPRSGDLSVYWYQQSLDQGLQFLIQYYNGEERAKGNILERFSAQQFPDLHSELNLSSLELGDSALYFCASSVGSASNEQFFGPGTRLTVL.

This clonotype has just a few counts. This sequence joins TRBV7-9 and TRBJ2-7, with 8 bases matching TRBD1. Germline CDR1 SEHNR, CDR2 FQNEAQ (reference sequence). The ends lost 5 bases at V and 4 bases at J; junction bases unmatched: 16. The CDR3 runs 17 residues. CDR3 DNA sequence: TGTGCCAGCAGCCCCTACACCTTTGACAGGGGTATGTACGAGCAGTACTTC. Translated, it gives CASSPYTFDRGMYEQYF. The full variable domain, completed using reference TRBV7-9 and TRBJ2-7, is DTGVSQNPRHKITKRGQNVTFRCDPISEHNRLYWYRQTLGQGPEFLTYFQNEAQLEKSRLLSDRFSAERPKGSFSTLEIQRTEQGDSAMYLCASSPYTFDRGMYEQYFGPGTRLTVT.